These 24 T cell receptor beta chains originate from one sample sequenced in a study of blood T cell repertoires in COVID-19 (dated by TCRdb to between 2020 and 2021). Libraries came from the immunoSEQ multiplex PCR assay. In its TCRdb copy, this immuneACCESS table keeps in-frame sequences only and misses some clones. Where compared with another copy, unresolved V genes explain less than half of these, and the others have no known cause. The table for this sample lists fewer than 80,000 clones; about 88% of them were counted only once. Clones ranked in the top ten supply 1% of the sample. Sequencing was done on a sample of peripheral blood. Every receptor here comes from a man aged 65 to 79 with acute or convalescent COVID-19.

CDR3 region: CASKILHGTNTGELFF. The CDR3 nucleotides are TGCGCCAGCAAGATTCTACACGGGACGAACACCGGGGAGCTGTTTTTT. The chain couples TRBV10-2 to TRBJ2-2; D possibly corresponds to TRBD2 (5 bases). V was trimmed by 7 bases and J by 0 bases, leaving 15 bases between them. The CDR3 has 16 residues. From germline, CDR1 is WSHSY and CDR2 SAAADI.

The gene calls are TRBV5-6 and TRBJ2-2, with 8 bases matching TRBD2. Trimming removed 1 base from V and 5 bases from J; junction bases left unmatched: 7. Germline CDR1 is SGHDT and CDR2 is YYEEEE. This CDR3 region has 16 residues. The CDR3 sequence is CASSLPSGGYTGELFF. DNA for the CDR3: TGTGCCAGCAGCTTGCCCAGCGGGGGATATACCGGGGAGCTGTTTTTT.

The chain links TRBV6-5 to TRBJ1-2; 9 bases match TRBD1. V trimming: 2 bases; J trimming: 7 bases; junction bases outside the gene matches: 5. This CDR3 contains 14 residues. From germline, CDR1 is MNHEY and CDR2 SVGAGI. The chain's CDR3 is CASSYLDRGVGYTF. For the CDR3, the DNA is TGTGCCAGCAGTTACCTAGACAGGGGGGTTGGCTACACCTTC.

The chain joins TRBV19 to TRBJ2-1, with a weak D call TRBD2 (6 bases). Germline assignment: CDR1 LNHDA and CDR2 SQIVND (reference sequence). The CDR3 is 13 amino acids. V lost 7 bases and J lost 6, with 13 bases in between. The CDR3 nucleotides are TGTGCCAGTACCTCTAGCGTCGCCAATGAGCAGTTCTTC. Its protein is CASTSSVANEQFF.

This chain joins TRBV5-1 and TRBJ2-1, with D tentatively TRBD1 (5 bases). In germline, CDR1 is SGHRS, CDR2 YFSETQ. The CDR3 consists of 14 residues. V dropped 2 bases and J dropped 7 bases, with 13 bases sitting between them. As DNA, the CDR3 is TGCGCCAGCAGCTTACCACAGGTTACGAATGAGCAGTTCTTC. Amino acids: CASSLPQVTNEQFF.

This clone showed up just once. The chain links TRBV19 to TRBJ2-7, with 10 bases identical to TRBD1. CDR3 length: 14 amino acids. Germline assignment: CDR1 LNHDA and CDR2 SQIVND (reference sequence). The V and J ends lost 5 bases and 4 bases, in that order; junction bases with no gene match: 5. CDR3 amino acids: CASSQGQGRYEQYF. The CDR3 DNA is TGTGCCAGTAGTCAGGGACAGGGGAGGTACGAGCAGTACTTC. Filled out from reference TRBV19 and TRBJ2-7, the complete variable domain reads DGGITQSPKYLFRKEGQNVTLSCEQNLNHDAMYWYRQDPGQGLRLIYYSQIVNDFQKGDIAEGYSVSREKKESFPLTVTSAQKNPTAFYLCASSQGQGRYEQYFGPGTRLTVT.

The chain couples TRBV5-1 to TRBJ2-1; D call uncertain. Germline V lookup: CDR1 SGHRS, CDR2 YFSETQ. The V gene lost 2 bases and the J gene lost 0 bases, with 21 bases spanning the gap. The CDR3 has 19 residues. The CDR3 here is CASSFTLPQSRSSYNEQFF. CDR3 sequence (DNA): TGCGCCAGCAGCTTCACGCTTCCCCAGAGCCGGAGCTCCTACAATGAGCAGTTCTTC. Complete variable domain (other parts from reference TRBV5-1 and TRBJ2-1): KAGVTQTPRYLIKTRGQQVTLSCSPISGHRSVSWYQQTPGQGLQFLFEYFSETQRNKGNFPGRFSGRQFSNSRSEMNVSTLELGDSALYLCASSFTLPQSRSSYNEQFFGPGTRLTVL.

This clone came up once. This sequence joins TRBV18 and TRBJ2-3; TRBD1 matches 8 bases. V dropped 5 bases and J dropped 3; count of bases not matched to a gene: 4. Germline assignment: CDR1 KGHSH and CDR2 LQKENI. The CDR3 runs to 14 residues. This CDR3 reads CASSTGTGTDTQYF. As DNA, the CDR3 is TGTGCCAGCTCAACCGGGACAGGAACAGATACGCAGTATTTT.

The chain links TRBV6-5 to TRBJ1-2; D perhaps matches TRBD1 (6 bases). Trimming shortened V by 2 bases and J by 2 bases, and 9 bases separated the two germline ends. Germline loops: CDR1 MNHEY, CDR2 SVGAGI. The CDR3 length is 14 residues. The CDR3 DNA reads as TGTGCCAGCAGTTACCAGGGGACCAACTATGGCTACACCTTC. It specifies CASSYQGTNYGYTF.

V gene TRBV11-2 combines with J gene TRBJ2-7; 7 bases are shared with TRBD1. J gave up 2 bases and V 2 bases, and 6 bases lay outside the gene matches. CDR1 SGHAT and CDR2 FQNNGV come from the germline V gene. The length of the CDR3 is 15 residues. The CDR3, as DNA: TGTGCCAGCAGCTTAATAGGACAGGTCGCCTACGAGCAGTACTTC. Its protein is CASSLIGQVAYEQYF.

The chain recombines TRBV12-3 or TRBV12-4 with TRBJ1-2; D is uncertain. The CDR3 has 11 residues. V lost 3 bases, J lost 6 bases, and 5 bases lay in between. CDR3 coding DNA: TGTGCCAGCAGTTTCGGGGATGGCTACACCTTC. This sequence encodes CASSFGDGYTF.

V and J are TRBV13 and TRBJ1-1; D is ambiguous. Germline V CDR1 and CDR2: PRHDT, FYEKMQ (reference sequence). V lost 5 bases to trimming and J lost 2 bases, with 9 bases between them. CDR3 length: 13 amino acids. In DNA form, the CDR3 reads TGTGCCAGCAGCCCCCGACAAAACACTGAAGCTTTCTTT. Its protein product is CASSPRQNTEAFF.

Only a few counts were recorded for this clone. The chain employs TRBV3-1 (or the pseudogene TRBV3-2) and TRBJ1-2, with D hard to call. CDR3 length: 13 amino acids. Deletions cut 1 base from V and 4 bases from J, with 7 bases between. From germline, CDR1 is LGHDT and CDR2 YNNKEL (reference sequence). CDR3 region: CASSQGVIYGYTF. The DNA for the CDR3 is TGTGCCAGCAGCCAAGGAGTAATCTATGGCTACACCTTC.

This sequence joins TRBV7-2 and TRBJ1-4, with D maybe TRBD1 (5 bases). This CDR3 is built from 14 residues. CDR1 is SGHTA, CDR2 FQGNSA, per germline. Between the trimmed V and J ends, which lost 5 bases and 2 bases, there was a span of 9 bases. The CDR3: CASSRGLTNEKLFF. In nucleotides, the CDR3 is TGTGCCAGCAGCCGGGGACTGACTAATGAAAAACTGTTTTTT.

J is TRBJ2-2 and V is TRBV3-1 (or the pseudogene TRBV3-2); 8 bases align to TRBD2. The CDR3 is made up of 17 amino acids. Per the germline V gene, CDR1 is LGHDT and CDR2 is YNNKEL (reference sequence). V shed 4 bases, J shed 7 bases, and the junction held 14 bases outside the gene matches. CDR3 loop: CASSLKAGARRVGELFF. As DNA, the CDR3 is TGTGCCAGCAGCCTAAAAGCGGGGGCCCGACGGGTCGGGGAGCTGTTTTTT.

The J gene is TRBJ2-1, the V gene TRBV7-3, with 11 bases lining up with TRBD2. Germline V gene lookup returns CDR1 SGHTA and CDR2 FQGTGA. This CDR3 contains 15 residues. The junction had 3 bases not matched to a gene; V was cut back by 4 bases and J by 4 bases. CDR3 nucleotide sequence: TGTGCCAGCAGCTCAGGGACTAGCGGATACAATGAGCAGTTCTTC. Residues: CASSSGTSGYNEQFF.

The J gene is TRBJ2-2, the V gene TRBV21-1; TRBD2 reflects the table's D call only, with no check against the DNA. TRBV21-1 is given as a pseudogene. This CDR3 spans 12 amino acids. This CDR3 reads CRGDTLTGELFF. DNA of the CDR3: TGCCGGGGGGATACACTCACCGGGGAGCTGTTTTTT.

The chain recombines TRBV11-1 with TRBJ2-1; the D gene is possibly TRBD2 (6 bases). The CDR3 has 12 amino acids. V was cut by 5 bases and J by 6 bases, with 8 bases left in between. The germline V gene has CDR1 SGHAT and CDR2 FQDESV (reference sequence). CDR3: CASSIGGNEQFF. The CDR3 DNA is TGTGCCAGCAGCATCGGGGGCAATGAGCAGTTCTTC.

The rearrangement links TRBV7-8 to TRBJ1-3, with 8 positions matching TRBD1. Per germline, CDR1 SGHVS and CDR2 FQNEAQ. The CDR3 totals 16 residues. Trimming at V came to 3 bases and at J to 5 bases, leaving 9 bases not matched to a gene. CDR3 coding DNA: TGTGCCAGCAGCTTGGATTCCGGGACAGGTCGAAACACCATATATTTT. This sequence encodes CASSLDSGTGRNTIYF.

This chain links TRBV6-5 with TRBJ2-7; D gene uncertain. Germline V gene sequence: CDR1 MNHEY, CDR2 SVGAGI. V gave up 6 bases and J gave up 3 bases, with 12 bases separating them. The CDR3 is 13 residues long. In nucleotides, the CDR3 is TGTGCCAGCAGCCGGAGTGCTAGCTACGAGCAGTACTTC. Translating it yields CASSRSASYEQYF.

The chain uses TRBV18 and TRBJ2-7, with D uncertain. Looked up from germline, CDR1 is KGHSH and CDR2 is LQKENI. CDR3 length equals 11 residues. The V end lost 3 bases, the J end lost 6 bases, and 6 bases lay between the germline ends. In DNA, the CDR3 is TGTGCCAGCTCACCGAGTGGCGAGCAGTACTTC. Protein: CASSPSGEQYF.

J is TRBJ2-5 and V is TRBV5-1, with unresolved D. The length of the CDR3 is 15 residues. CDR1 SGHRS and CDR2 YFSETQ come from the germline V gene. The V end lost 6 bases, the J end lost 1 base, and 16 bases lay between the germline ends. The CDR3 region is CASNSLRDTQETQYF. The CDR3, as DNA: TGCGCCAGCAACTCCCTGAGAGATACCCAAGAGACCCAGTACTTC.

This chain joins TRBV5-4 and TRBJ2-5, with TRBD2 matching over 9 bases. CDR3 length: 18 residues. V was pared by 2 bases and J by 4 bases, with 15 bases of the junction left unmatched. Per the germline V gene, CDR1 is SGHNT and CDR2 is YYREEE (reference sequence). The CDR3 reads CASSLGGGGGRAGETQYF. In DNA, the CDR3 is TGTGCCAGCAGCTTAGGGGGCGGCGGCGGGAGGGCCGGAGAGACCCAGTACTTC.

The chain recombines TRBV6-2 or TRBV6-3 with TRBJ2-5, with D possibly being TRBD1 (6 bases). V gave up 2 bases and J gave up 0 bases, with 16 bases separating them. The CDR3 spans 17 residues. Germline V CDR1 and CDR2: MNHEY, SVGEGT. CDR3 in DNA: TGTGCCAGCAGTTACCTGTTGGGACAAATGTACCAAGAGACCCAGTACTTC. This gives the protein CASSYLLGQMYQETQYF.